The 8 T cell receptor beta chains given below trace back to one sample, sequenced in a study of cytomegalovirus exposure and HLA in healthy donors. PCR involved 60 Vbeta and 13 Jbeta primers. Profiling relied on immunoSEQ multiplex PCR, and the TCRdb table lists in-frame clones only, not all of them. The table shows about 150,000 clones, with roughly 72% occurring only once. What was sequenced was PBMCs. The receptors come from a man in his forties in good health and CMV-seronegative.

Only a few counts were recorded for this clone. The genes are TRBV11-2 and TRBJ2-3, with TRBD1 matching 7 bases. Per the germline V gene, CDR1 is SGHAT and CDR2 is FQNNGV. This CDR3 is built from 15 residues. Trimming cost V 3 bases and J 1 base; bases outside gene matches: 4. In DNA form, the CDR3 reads TGTGCCAGCAGCTTCCGAACAGGGGGCACAGATACGCAGTATTTT. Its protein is CASSFRTGGTDTQYF.

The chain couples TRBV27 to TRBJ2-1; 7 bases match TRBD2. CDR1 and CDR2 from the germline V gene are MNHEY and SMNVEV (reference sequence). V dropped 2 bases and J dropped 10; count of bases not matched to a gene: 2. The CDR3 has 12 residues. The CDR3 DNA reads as TGTGCCAGCAGTTTACCAGCGGGAGAGCAGTTCTTC. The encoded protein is CASSLPAGEQFF.

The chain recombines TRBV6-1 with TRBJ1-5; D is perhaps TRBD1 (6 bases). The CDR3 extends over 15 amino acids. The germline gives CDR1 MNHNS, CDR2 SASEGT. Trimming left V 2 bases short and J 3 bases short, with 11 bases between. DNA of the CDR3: TGTGCCAGCAGTGAACATAACAGGGACAATCAGCCCCAGCATTTT. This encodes CASSEHNRDNQPQHF.

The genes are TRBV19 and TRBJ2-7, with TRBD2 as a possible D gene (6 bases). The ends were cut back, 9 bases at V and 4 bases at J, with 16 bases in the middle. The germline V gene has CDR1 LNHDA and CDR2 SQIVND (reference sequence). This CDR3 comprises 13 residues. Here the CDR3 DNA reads TGTGCCAGGGACGAGGAGGGCGAGTACGAGCAGTACTTC. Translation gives CARDEEGEYEQYF.

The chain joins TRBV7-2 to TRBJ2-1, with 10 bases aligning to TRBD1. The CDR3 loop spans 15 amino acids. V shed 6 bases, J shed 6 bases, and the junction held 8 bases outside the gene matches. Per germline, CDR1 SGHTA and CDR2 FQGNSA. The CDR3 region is CASRYTRDRGNEQFF. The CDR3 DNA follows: TGTGCCAGCAGGTATACACGGGACAGGGGCAATGAGCAGTTCTTC.

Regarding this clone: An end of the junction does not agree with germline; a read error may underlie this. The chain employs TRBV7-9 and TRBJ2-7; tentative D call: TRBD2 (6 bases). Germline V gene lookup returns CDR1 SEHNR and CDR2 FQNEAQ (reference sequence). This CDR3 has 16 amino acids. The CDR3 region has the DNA TGTTCCAGCAGCTTAGGTCTGGGAGGTAACTCCTACGAGCAGTACTTC. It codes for CSSSLGLGGNSYEQYF.

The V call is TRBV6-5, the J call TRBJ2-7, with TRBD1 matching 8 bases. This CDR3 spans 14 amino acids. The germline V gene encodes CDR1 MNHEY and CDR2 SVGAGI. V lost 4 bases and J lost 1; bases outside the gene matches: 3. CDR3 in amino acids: CASSLGQESYEQYF. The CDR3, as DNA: TGTGCCAGCAGTTTGGGACAGGAATCCTACGAGCAGTACTTC.

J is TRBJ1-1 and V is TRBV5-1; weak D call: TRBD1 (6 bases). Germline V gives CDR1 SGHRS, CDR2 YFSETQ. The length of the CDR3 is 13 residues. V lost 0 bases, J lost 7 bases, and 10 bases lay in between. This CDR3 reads CASSLDWTDEAFF. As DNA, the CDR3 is TGCGCCAGCAGCTTGGATTGGACAGATGAAGCTTTCTTT.